The 5 T cell receptor beta chains listed next were all sequenced from one sample in a study of Graves' ophthalmopathy and Graves' hyperthyroidism. The study amplified TCR beta CDR3 regions using RNA transcripts. RT-PCR was first run with HTBI primers, then multiplex PCR in a second round. One entry per CDR3 protein, called by TCRdb with MiXCR from the multiplex PCR reads. The data contain 500,000 to 700,000 distinct CDR3 sequences, just under 40% of them singletons. Sequenced material: peripheral blood or thyroid tissue (not recorded which). These receptors all come from an adult man with Graves' hyperthyroidism.

There are many counts of this clonotype. The J gene is TRBJ1-2, the V gene TRBV12-3 or TRBV12-4, with a tentative D call TRBD1 (5 bases). This CDR3 is built from 15 residues. Trimming removed 3 bases from V and 4 bases from J, with 15 bases in between. CDR3 in amino acids: CASSLGTPGPYGYTF. As DNA, the CDR3 is TGTGCCAGCAGTTTGGGAACTCCGGGACCCTATGGCTACACCTTC.

This sequence joins TRBV12-3 or TRBV12-4 and TRBJ1-1, with D unclear. CDR3 size: 14 residues. Trimming pared 1 base from V and 0 bases from J, leaving 6 bases between. For the CDR3, the DNA is TGTGCCAGCAGTTTAGACAGCATGAACACTGAAGCTTTCTTT. It specifies CASSLDSMNTEAFF.

The chain joins TRBV29-1 to TRBJ2-3; perhaps TRBD2 as D (5 bases). Germline CDR1 reads SQVTM; CDR2 reads ANQGSEA. The CDR3 is 12 amino acids. The V end lost 5 bases, the J end lost 7 bases, and 13 bases lay between the germline ends. The CDR3 DNA follows: TGCAGCGTTCCCACTAGTGGGAATACGCAGTATTTT. It encodes CSVPTSGNTQYF.

This clonotype was counted ten times or more. This chain links TRBV29-1 with TRBJ1-2, with D uncertain. V was clipped by 6 bases and J by 1 base, with 12 bases between them. This CDR3 spans 13 amino acids. Germline-derived CDR1 and CDR2 are SQVTM and ANQGSEA. The CDR3 region has the DNA TGCAGCGTACGGACGGGAGTTAACTATGGCTACACCTTC. It is translated as CSVRTGVNYGYTF.

Ten or more counts support this clonotype. V is TRBV5-1 and J is TRBJ1-2; TRBD1 might be the D (6 bases). V lost 4 bases to trimming and J lost 4 bases, with 14 bases between them. The CDR3 contains 14 residues. Germline loops: CDR1 SGHRS, CDR2 YFSETQ. The CDR3 loop reads CASSIQGTGYGYTF. CDR3 DNA: TGCGCCAGCAGCATACAGGGTACGGGCTATGGCTACACCTTC.